This TCR beta chain was found in a study of naive and memory T cell subsets. Whole-study results and caveats: Potentially, T cell activation and differentiation skew this RNA-based measurement.

Amplification of ligated cDNA took four PCR rounds with SP2 and nested alpha and beta constant primers. TCRdb independently ran MiXCR on the 5' RACE reads; one entry per CDR3 protein. Here the sample spans about 48,000 distinct CDR3 sequences, roughly 4.7% being singletons. This clonotype was recorded a few times. As yet, its antigen is unknown. Its ends do not fully match the called genes, so a read error is possible. The CDR3 spans 18 residues. CDR1 and CDR2 from the germline V gene are SGHRS and YFSETQ. An oligonucleotide containing a UMI was ligated to the 3' end of TCR cDNA. Whole-blood samples were more than 2 ml of peripheral blood from healthy adult volunteers. Input was roughly 1 to 1000 ng of DNase-treated total RNA without cell sorting.

This chain links TRBV5-1 with TRBJ1-2; 9 bases agree with TRBD1. This TCR was sampled from a female donor in good health. The CDR3 spells CASSPRLDRGWSGYGDTF. The CDR3 DNA follows: TGCGCCAGCAGCCCCAGGCTGGACAGGGGTTGGAGTGGCTATGGCGACACCTTC.